This T cell receptor beta chain stems from a study of T cell responses to AZD1222 COVID-19 vaccine. Study information: Some second doses came at about 4 weeks and others at about 12 weeks; these were pooled.

This table comes from immunoSEQ multiplex PCR, and its TCRdb copy is limited to in-frame clones, with some not included. The data show 150,000 to 200,000 clones, with just under 95% seen just once and approximately 1% held by the top ten. Findings and limits, study-wide: The study sampled repertoires only after the peak T cell response. Per reports, nearly half of all spike-specific TCRs target regions that are unmutated in variants.

This clone was counted only a few times. Its matching antigen is unknown. The J segment lost 4 bases and the V segment lost 5 bases, leaving 11 bases of the junction unmatched. CDR1 and CDR2 from the germline V gene are SGHVS and FQNEAQ. The length of the CDR3 is 16 residues. The sequences come from peripheral blood, collected on day 0 of AZD1222 vaccination. This sequence originates from an adult in good health. The chain recombines TRBV7-8 with TRBJ1-5; 7 bases are shared with TRBD1. CDR3 in amino acids: CASSPRGQQGNQPQHF. CDR3 in DNA: TGTGCCAGCAGCCCCCGGGGTCAACAGGGGAATCAGCCCCAGCATTTT.